This T cell receptor beta chain was captured in a study of T cell clonality in common variable immunodeficiency. This clone occurred many times. The read ends 3 residues early relative to the CDR3; the germline J gene fills the gap. This CDR3 spans 13 amino acids. V lost 2 bases, J lost 6 bases, and 7 bases lay in between. Germline V gives CDR1 MNHNS, CDR2 SASEGT. Here immunoSEQ multiplex PCR was the method, and the copy in TCRdb shows in-frame clones only, minus some. The sample holds about 55,000 clones, and no clone turns up only once. This TCR was sampled from a person aged 18-69 years in good health. This chain connects TRBV6-1 to TRBJ2-2; no clear D gene. Specimen: peripheral blood mononuclear cells. CDR3 sequence: CASSERFPGELFF. The sequenced CDR3 bases are TGTGCCAGCAGTGAAAGGTTTCCCGGGGAG.